This T cell receptor (beta chain) was sequenced for a study of blood T cells in healthy people across ages. The V end was cut by 7 bases, the J end by 0 bases, with 13 bases between. This CDR3 has 16 residues. Collection of 8.5 to 10 milliliters of peripheral blood was performed for each donor. The authors ran a second PCR of about 7 to 11 cycles using a sample-barcoded 5' primer and a J-beta primer mix. TCRdb re-called the 5' RACE reads through MiXCR, storing one row per CDR3 protein. The table lists around 1,000,000 distinct CDR3 sequences, around two fifths of them singletons. Sequences were obtained from blood. The V gene is TRBV12-3 or TRBV12-4, the J gene TRBJ1-6, with D possibly being TRBD1 (5 bases). This clonotype originated in a man between 18 and 35 years old in good health. CDR3: CASTDSLSSYNSPLHF. The CDR3 DNA sequence: TGTGCCAGCACCGACAGCCTGAGCTCCTATAATTCACCCCTCCACTTT.